A selection of T cell receptor beta chains follows, all from one sample in a study of regulatory T cells in long-lasting Graves disease. TCRdb recomputed calls from the multiplex PCR reads with MiXCR, one row per CDR3 protein. In the table there are hundreds of thousands of distinct CDR3 sequences, roughly 20% of which are singletons. Sequencing used peripheral blood mononuclear cells (PBMCs), obtained when the disease was refractory, from a patient treated with antithyroid drugs. The source is a female donor with Graves disease. CDR3s include the opening cysteine and the closing phenylalanine or tryptophan. The size field is filled for only some rows; it gives once, few, many or a size class.

J gene	clone size	V gene	CDR3 protein
TRBJ2-1	few	TRBV7-9	CASSPTGSLYNEQFF
TRBJ2-7	.	TRBV29-1	CSVDWGREQYF
TRBJ2-5	.	TRBV7-9	CASSSETAQETQYF
TRBJ1-1	.	TRBV29-1	CSVGGQGGTEAFF
TRBJ2-1	once	TRBV20-1	CSAEGELADNEQFF
TRBJ2-7	few	TRBV27	CASSREETIYEQYF
TRBJ1-6	.	TRBV5-1	CASSSQGASNSPLHF
TRBJ2-1	.	TRBV6-1	CASSEQGQGYNEQFF
TRBJ1-2	.	TRBV5-1	CASSLEGSPGYTF
TRBJ1-1	few	TRBV5-1	CASSLLTGTATEAFF
TRBJ1-1	.	TRBV6-5	CASSYPSEAFF
TRBJ2-7	.	TRBV27	CASSLSVGVAGAYEQYF
TRBJ1-2	many	TRBV11-2	CASSSGPVYGYTF
TRBJ1-2	.	TRBV6-1	CASSERRGANYGYTF
TRBJ2-7	few	TRBV20-1	CSARDAQTGVTYEQYF
TRBJ2-7	.	TRBV20-1	CSASRSGSLSWSYEQYF
TRBJ2-1	.	TRBV2	CASRENRAPAGNEQFF
TRBJ2-5	.	TRBV6-1	CASSQNWVQYF
TRBJ2-2	.	TRBV24-1	CATSDRSPRGELFF
TRBJ2-7	many	TRBV6-5	CASSYSIGTGTPYEQYF
TRBJ1-1	many	TRBV7-9	CASSLNGTVNTEAFF
TRBJ2-7	many	TRBV7-2	CASSQGQTPSYEQYF
TRBJ1-1	few	TRBV19	CASSFLTAGGNTEAFF
TRBJ1-1	.	TRBV6-5	CASSYGTGRKNTEAFF